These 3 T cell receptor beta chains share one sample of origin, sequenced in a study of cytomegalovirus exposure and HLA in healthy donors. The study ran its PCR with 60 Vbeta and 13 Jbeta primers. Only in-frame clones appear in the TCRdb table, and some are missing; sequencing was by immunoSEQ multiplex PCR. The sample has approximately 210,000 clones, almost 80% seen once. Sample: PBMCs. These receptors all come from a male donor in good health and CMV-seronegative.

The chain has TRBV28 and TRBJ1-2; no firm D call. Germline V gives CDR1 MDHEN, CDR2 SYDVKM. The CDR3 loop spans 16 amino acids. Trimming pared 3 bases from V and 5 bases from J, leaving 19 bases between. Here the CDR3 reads CASSLWATGPRYGYTF. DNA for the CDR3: TGTGCCAGCAGTTTGTGGGCGACCGGCCCCCGTTATGGCTACACCTTC.

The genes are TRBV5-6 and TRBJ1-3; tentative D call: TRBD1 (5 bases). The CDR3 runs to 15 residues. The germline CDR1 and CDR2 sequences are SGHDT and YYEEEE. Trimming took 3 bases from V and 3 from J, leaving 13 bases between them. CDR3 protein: CASSWGLPLGNTIYF. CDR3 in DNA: TGTGCCAGCAGCTGGGGCTTACCCCTTGGAAACACCATATATTTT.

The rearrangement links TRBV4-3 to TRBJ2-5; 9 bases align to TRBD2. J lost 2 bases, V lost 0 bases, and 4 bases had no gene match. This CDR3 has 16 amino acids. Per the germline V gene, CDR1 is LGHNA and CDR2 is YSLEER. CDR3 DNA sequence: TGCGCCAGCAGCCAAGATATAGCGGGAGAACAAGAGACCCAGTACTTC. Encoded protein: CASSQDIAGEQETQYF.